The clone carrying this T cell receptor beta chain was observed many times. Antigen: not known. Read sequence stops 3 residues before the CDR3 end, and the germline J gene provides the missing end. This CDR3 contains 15 residues. Trimming removed 0 bases at V and 6 bases at J, with 12 bases between. Germline CDR1 SGHAT, CDR2 FQNNGV. This specimen belongs to a study of T cell clonality in common variable immunodeficiency. Study findings and constraints: Fewer TCRbeta clones were shared among CVID subjects than controls. Common variable immunodeficiency TCR beta sequences reportedly had fewer deletions and N-nucleotide insertions.

Measured with immunoSEQ multiplex PCR; TCRdb has only the in-frame clones, and not every one. In total the sample includes approximately 44,000 clones, none of them seen once. The TCR originated in a person aged 18-70 years in good health. Specimen: peripheral blood mononuclear cells. The V call is TRBV11-2, the J call TRBJ1-5, with a tentative D call TRBD1 (6 bases). The CDR3 spells CASSLDQGMFQPQHF. The sequenced CDR3 bases are TGTGCCAGCAGCTTAGATCAGGGGATGTTTCAGCCC.